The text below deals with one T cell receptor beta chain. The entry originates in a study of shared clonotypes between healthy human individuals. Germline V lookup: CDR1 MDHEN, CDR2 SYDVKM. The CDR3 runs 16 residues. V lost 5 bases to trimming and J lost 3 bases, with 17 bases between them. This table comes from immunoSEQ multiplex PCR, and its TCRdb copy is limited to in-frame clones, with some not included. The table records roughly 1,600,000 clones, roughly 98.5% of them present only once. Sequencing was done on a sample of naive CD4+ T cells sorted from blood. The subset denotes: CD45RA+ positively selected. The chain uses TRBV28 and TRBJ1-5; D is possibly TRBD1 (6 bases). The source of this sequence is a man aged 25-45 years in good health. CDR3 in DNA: TGTGCCAGCAGTCCGGGGGGCGCAGGAGTCAATCAGCCCCAGCATTTT. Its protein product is CASSPGGAGVNQPQHF. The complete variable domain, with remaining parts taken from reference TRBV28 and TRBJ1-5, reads DVKVTQSSRYLVKRTGEKVFLECVQDMDHENMFWYRQDPGLGLRLIYFSYDVKMKEKGDIPEGYSVSREKKERFSLILESASTNQTSMYLCASSPGGAGVNQPQHFGDGTRLSIL.